This T cell receptor (beta chain) was observed in a study of tumor-infiltrating lymphocytes in localized non-small cell lung cancer. TCRdb's copy holds only in-frame clones and misses some; the assay was immunoSEQ multiplex PCR. The sample shows 9,500 to 15,000 clones, roughly 76% of them seen only once. This CDR3 is 11 amino acids long. Germline CDR1 SNHLY, CDR2 FYNNEI. V shed 8 bases and J 7 bases; nucleotides not matched to a gene: 4. V and J are TRBV2 and TRBJ2-7; 8 bases map to TRBD1. Sequenced sample: uninvolved lung tissue not adjacent to the tumor. This TCR was sampled from a human donor with non-small cell lung cancer. CDR3 sequence: CASRGQGEQYF. The DNA for the CDR3 is TGTGCCAGCCGAGGACAGGGAGAGCAGTACTTC.